The T cell receptor beta chain described here comes from a study of blood T cell repertoires in COVID-19. Study-wide context: PBMCs, B-cell-depleted T cells, or T cells were the source of the cDNA or gDNA that made up the material.

As originally analysed: The authors estimated nucleated cell counts from reference gene primer amplification. Here immunoSEQ multiplex PCR was the method, and the copy in TCRdb shows in-frame clones only, minus some. Clonal size and the V and J genes are those of that table, whereas D and trimming came from the DNA. The sample contains 120,000 to 150,000 clones, about 87% of which appear only once. The sequence was collected from a man aged 60 to 75 with active or convalescent COVID-19. Sequencing input: peripheral blood.

The CDR3 spells CSVDGSQGETQYF. The CDR3 DNA reads as TGCAGCGTTGATGGGTCGCAGGGAGAGACCCAGTACTTC. The chain carries TRBV29-1 and TRBJ2-5; TRBD1 might be the D (5 bases). This CDR3 has 13 amino acids. Germline CDR1 is SQVTM and CDR2 is ANQGSEA. V was shortened by 3 bases and J by 4 bases, with 12 bases between the two germline ends.